These T cell receptor beta chains were read from a single sample in a study of blood T cell repertoires in COVID-19. Produced via immunoSEQ multiplex PCR; TCRdb's table is partial and in-frame only. The sample shows 55,000 to 85,000 clones, roughly nine tenths of them seen only once. Sequences were obtained from peripheral blood. These receptors all stem from a woman between 18 and 29 years old with acute or convalescent COVID-19. The CDR3 runs from the conserved cysteine through the conserved F or W. The order of the fields is D gene, V gene, clone size, J gene, CDR3 protein, CDR3 DNA. D genes are given only for firm matches. Expanded clones are given a class, and other clones once, few, many or no size at all.

>.|TRBV2|few|TRBJ2-7
CASSEAKGGSGEQYF
TGTGCCAGCAGTGAAGCGAAAGGAGGGTCGGGCGAGCAGTACTTC
>.|TRBV9|once|TRBJ2-7
CASNNPTDYEQYF
TGTGCCAGCAACAACCCAACAGACTACGAGCAGTACTTC
>.|TRBV4-3|.|TRBJ2-3
CASSKQGRTDTQYF
TGCGCCAGCAGCAAACAGGGCAGGACAGATACGCAGTATTTT
>TRBD1|TRBV28|.|TRBJ2-2
CASSKGQGYTGELFF
TGTGCCAGCAGCAAGGGACAGGGGTACACCGGGGAGCTGTTTTTT
>.|TRBV20-1|once|TRBJ2-1
CSARLPHEQFF
TGCAGTGCTAGACTACCCCATGAGCAGTTCTTC
>TRBD1|TRBV18|.|TRBJ1-3
CASSTGTGKGNTIYF
TGTGCCAGCTCGACCGGGACAGGGAAAGGAAACACCATATATTTT
>.|TRBV25-1|.|TRBJ1-2
CASRATRWDYGYTF
TGTGCCAGCAGAGCGACGCGGTGGGACTATGGCTACACCTTC
>.|TRBV2|.|TRBJ2-3
CASSGWGVGTDTQYF
TGTGCCAGCAGTGGATGGGGGGTGGGCACAGATACGCAGTATTTT
>.|TRBV11-2|.|TRBJ2-5
CASSLGQVDLETQYF
TGTGCCAGCAGCTTAGGCCAAGTGGACTTAGAGACCCAGTACTTC
>TRBD2|TRBV9|.|TRBJ2-1
CASSVDFSGGRYNEQFF
TGTGCCAGCAGCGTAGATTTTAGCGGGGGGCGATACAATGAGCAGTTCTTC
>.|TRBV11-2|.|TRBJ2-2
CASSFRASGDTGELFF
TGTGCCAGCAGCTTCCGTGCCAGCGGAGACACCGGGGAGCTGTTTTTT
>.|TRBV7-2|once|TRBJ1-2
CASSGQSRGNYGYTF
TGTGCCAGCAGCGGCCAGTCTCGGGGGAACTATGGCTACACCTTC
>.|TRBV6-2/TRBV6-3|.|TRBJ1-4
CASSWDTLGEKLFF
TGTGCCAGCAGTTGGGACACCTTAGGCGAAAAACTGTTTTTT
>TRBD1|TRBV3-1/TRBV3-2|.|TRBJ2-5
CASSNRGGGQETQYF
TGTGCCAGCAGCAACAGGGGTGGGGGCCAAGAGACCCAGTACTTC
>TRBD2|TRBV5-1|.|TRBJ2-3
CASSLTSGDADTQYF
TGCGCCAGCAGCCTGACTAGCGGGGATGCGGATACGCAGTATTTT
>.|TRBV29-1|.|TRBJ1-2
CSVPKAGHGYTF
TGCAGCGTACCCAAGGCAGGGCATGGCTACACCTTC
>TRBD2|TRBV6-1|.|TRBJ2-2
CASSAGLAGGDTGELFF
TGTGCCAGCAGTGCGGGACTAGCGGGGGGAGACACCGGGGAGCTGTTTTTT
>TRBD1|TRBV7-9|.|TRBJ1-2
CASTRTPIRGGAMDDYTF
TGTGCCAGCACCAGGACCCCCATAAGAGGGGGCGCGATGGATGACTACACCTTC
>.|TRBV10-3|once|TRBJ1-1
CAISEGGAQKNTEAFF
TGTGCCATCAGCGAAGGAGGGGCACAAAAGAACACTGAAGCTTTCTTT
>.|TRBV7-2|.|TRBJ1-1
CASSLGGGNTEAFF
TGTGCCAGCAGCTTAGGAGGCGGGAACACTGAAGCTTTCTTT
>.|TRBV5-4|.|TRBJ2-2
CASSLAASQNTGELFF
TGTGCCAGCAGCTTGGCGGCTAGCCAGAACACCGGGGAGCTGTTTTTT
>TRBD2|TRBV3-1/TRBV3-2|.|TRBJ2-5
CASSQDFSGTSGRKTQYF
TGTGCCAGCAGCCAAGACTTTTCCGGGACTAGCGGGAGAAAGACCCAGTACTTC
>TRBD1|TRBV4-2|.|TRBJ2-7
CASSQELTGSIAEQYF
TGTGCCAGCAGCCAAGAATTGACAGGGTCCATAGCCGAGCAGTACTTC
>TRBD1|TRBV2|.|TRBJ1-5
CASSGYTRDSLLSNQPQHF
TGTGCCAGCAGTGGGTACACCCGGGACAGCCTATTAAGCAATCAGCCCCAGCATTTT
>TRBD1|TRBV19|.|TRBJ1-2
CASSMPGTGHYGYTF
TGTGCCAGTAGTATGCCCGGGACAGGGCACTATGGCTACACCTTC
>.|TRBV5-5|once|TRBJ1-2
CASSPRNYGYTF
TGTGCCAGCAGCCCGCGTAACTATGGCTACACCTTC
>.|TRBV20-1|.|TRBJ2-2
CSARRGELFF
TGCAGTGCTAGACGCGGGGAGCTGTTTTTT
>.|TRBV12-3/TRBV12-4|.|TRBJ2-1
CASSFLWEEQFF
TGTGCCAGCAGTTTTTTGTGGGAGGAGCAGTTCTTC
>TRBD2|TRBV18|few|TRBJ2-1
CASSQVGGGAGQFF
TGTGCCAGCTCACAAGTCGGCGGGGGGGCCGGGCAGTTCTTC
>.|TRBV28|.|TRBJ1-1
CASSEGSGTEAFF
TGTGCCAGCAGTGAGGGTTCGGGCACTGAAGCTTTCTTT
>TRBD1|TRBV6-6|once|TRBJ2-7
CASSYSDRAYEQYF
TGTGCCAGCAGTTATTCCGACAGGGCCTACGAGCAGTACTTC
>.|TRBV7-9|few|TRBJ2-7
CASSAPSNIEQYF
TGTGCCAGCAGCGCCCCGTCGAACATCGAGCAGTACTTC
>TRBD2|TRBV7-8|once|TRBJ2-1
CASSLGTSGRVGNEQFF
TGTGCCAGCAGCCTAGGGACTAGCGGGAGGGTGGGCAATGAGCAGTTCTTC
>TRBD1|TRBV7-2|.|TRBJ1-5
CASSEGTGGSRPQHF
TGTGCCAGCAGCGAAGGGACAGGAGGATCACGGCCCCAGCATTTT
>TRBD1|TRBV10-3|.|TRBJ2-1
CAISEWTGGNEQFF
TGTGCCATCAGTGAGTGGACAGGGGGCAATGAGCAGTTCTTC
>.|TRBV4-3|.|TRBJ2-1
CASSQEVGLIQFF
TGCGCCAGCAGCCAAGAGGTCGGACTAATTCAGTTCTTC
>.|TRBV30|.|TRBJ1-2
CAWSVMQGNYGYTF
TGTGCCTGGAGTGTAATGCAGGGCAACTATGGCTACACCTTC
>TRBD2|TRBV7-9|.|TRBJ2-5
CASSFSLAGEETQYF
TGTGCCAGCAGCTTCTCTCTAGCGGGGGAAGAGACCCAGTACTTC
>.|TRBV19|.|TRBJ2-1
CALKRSNEQFF
TGTGCCCTAAAGCGGTCCAATGAGCAGTTCTTC
>TRBD2|TRBV7-9|.|TRBJ2-1
CASSSLSGRAYNEQFF
TGTGCCAGCAGCTCACTTAGCGGGAGGGCCTACAATGAGCAGTTCTTC
>.|TRBV2|.|TRBJ2-1
CASSVEQGISNEQFF
TGTGCCAGCAGTGTGGAACAGGGTATCTCCAATGAGCAGTTCTTC
>.|TRBV7-9|.|TRBJ2-7
CASSGVSSYEQYF
TGTGCCAGCAGCGGAGTGAGCTCCTACGAGCAGTACTTC
>.|TRBV5-8|.|TRBJ2-7
CASSLIGQLYEQYF
TGTGCCAGCAGCTTGATTGGGCAGCTCTACGAGCAGTACTTC
>.|TRBV5-6|.|TRBJ1-1
CASSLYPLNTEAFF
TGTGCCAGCAGCCTCTACCCTTTGAACACTGAAGCTTTCTTT
>.|TRBV7-8|.|TRBJ1-2
CASSLGRGSDYGYTF
TGTGCCAGCAGCTTAGGCCGGGGGTCCGACTATGGCTACACCTTC
>.|TRBV27|.|TRBJ1-6
CASSLGGAGNSPLHF
TGTGCCAGCAGTTTAGGAGGGGCGGGAAATTCACCCCTCCACTTT
>TRBD1|TRBV2|.|TRBJ2-7
CASSQNRGPYEQYF
TGTGCCAGCAGTCAAAACAGGGGACCCTACGAGCAGTACTTC
>.|TRBV12-3/TRBV12-4|.|TRBJ1-4
CASRRGGDEKLFF
TGTGCCAGCAGGCGGGGAGGGGATGAAAAACTGTTTTTT